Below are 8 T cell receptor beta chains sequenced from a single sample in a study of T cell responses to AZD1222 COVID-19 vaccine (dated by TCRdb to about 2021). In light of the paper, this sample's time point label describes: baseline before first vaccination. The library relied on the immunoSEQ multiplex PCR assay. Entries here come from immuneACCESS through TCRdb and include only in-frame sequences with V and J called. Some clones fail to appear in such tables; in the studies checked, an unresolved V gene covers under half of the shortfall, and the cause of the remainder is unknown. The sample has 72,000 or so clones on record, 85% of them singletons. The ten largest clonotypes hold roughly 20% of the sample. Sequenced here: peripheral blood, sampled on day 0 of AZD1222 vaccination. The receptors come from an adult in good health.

CDR3 DNA: TGTGCCACCAGTGAAAGACAGGGGGCCCTAGCTTTCTTT. Translation: CATSERQGALAFF. The rearrangement links TRBV24-1 to TRBJ1-1, with TRBD1 matching over 10 bases. This CDR3 has 13 residues. V was pared by 4 bases and J by 10 bases, with 5 bases of the junction left unmatched. Germline V gene sequence: CDR1 KGHDR, CDR2 SFDVKD.

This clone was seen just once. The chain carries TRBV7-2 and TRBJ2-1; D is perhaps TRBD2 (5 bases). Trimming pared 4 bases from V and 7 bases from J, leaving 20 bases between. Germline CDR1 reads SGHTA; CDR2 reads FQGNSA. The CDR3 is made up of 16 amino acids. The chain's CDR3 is CASSSVTPPKRNEQFF. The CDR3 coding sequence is TGTGCCAGCAGCTCCGTCACCCCACCAAAGCGGAATGAGCAGTTCTTC. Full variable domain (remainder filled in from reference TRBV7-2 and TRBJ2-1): GAGVSQSPSNKVTEKGKDVELRCDPISGHTALYWYRQSLGQGLEFLIYFQGNSAPDKSGLPSDRFSAERTGGSVSTLTIQRTQQEDSAVYLCASSSVTPPKRNEQFFGPGTRLTVL.

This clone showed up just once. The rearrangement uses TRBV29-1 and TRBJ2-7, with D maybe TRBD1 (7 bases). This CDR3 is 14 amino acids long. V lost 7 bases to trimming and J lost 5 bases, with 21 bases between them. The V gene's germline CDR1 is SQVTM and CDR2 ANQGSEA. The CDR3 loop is CSAGRGEVIDEQYF. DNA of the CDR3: TGCAGCGCTGGCAGGGGGGAGGTTATAGACGAGCAGTACTTC.

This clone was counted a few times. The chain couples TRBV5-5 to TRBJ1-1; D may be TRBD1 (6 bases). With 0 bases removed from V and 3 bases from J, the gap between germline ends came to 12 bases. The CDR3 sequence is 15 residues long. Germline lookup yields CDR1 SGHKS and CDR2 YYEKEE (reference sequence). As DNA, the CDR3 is TGTGCCAGCAGCTTGGAAGTGGGGGCGCACACTGAAGCTTTCTTT. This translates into CASSLEVGAHTEAFF.

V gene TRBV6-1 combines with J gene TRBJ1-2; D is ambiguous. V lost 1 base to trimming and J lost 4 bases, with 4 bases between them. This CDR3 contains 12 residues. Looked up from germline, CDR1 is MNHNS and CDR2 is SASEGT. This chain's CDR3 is CASSEELYGYTF. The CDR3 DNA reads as TGTGCCAGCAGTGAAGAGCTCTATGGCTACACCTTC.

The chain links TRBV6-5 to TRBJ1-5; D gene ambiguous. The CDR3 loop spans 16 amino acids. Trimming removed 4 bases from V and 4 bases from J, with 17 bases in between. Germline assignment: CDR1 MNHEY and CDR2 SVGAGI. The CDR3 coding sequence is TGTGCCAGCAGTTCGACACGGCCGGTCCTTAATCAGCCCCAGCATTTT. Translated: CASSSTRPVLNQPQHF.

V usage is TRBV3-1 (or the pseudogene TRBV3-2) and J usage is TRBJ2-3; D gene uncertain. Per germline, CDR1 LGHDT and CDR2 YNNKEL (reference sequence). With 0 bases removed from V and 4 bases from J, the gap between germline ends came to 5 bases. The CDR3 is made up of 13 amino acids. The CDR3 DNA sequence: TGTGCCAGCAGCCAAGATCCGGCAGATACGCAGTATTTT. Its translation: CASSQDPADTQYF.

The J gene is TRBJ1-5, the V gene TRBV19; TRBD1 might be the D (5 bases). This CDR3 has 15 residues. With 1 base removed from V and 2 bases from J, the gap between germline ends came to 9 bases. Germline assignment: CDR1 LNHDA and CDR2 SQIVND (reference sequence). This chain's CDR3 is CASSIGRVGNQPQHF. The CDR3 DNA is TGTGCCAGTAGTATAGGCAGGGTTGGCAATCAGCCCCAGCATTTT.